This T cell receptor (beta chain) was captured in a study of T cell changes during pregnancy in multiple sclerosis (dated by TCRdb to between 2018 and 2021). Regarding the research as a whole: In women with multiple sclerosis, the researchers looked at how the T cell repertoire shifted as pregnancy progressed.

Trimming costs V 3 bases and J 6 bases, and their ends lie 13 bases apart. CDR1 and CDR2, looked up from the germline V gene (reference sequence), are SGHAT and FQDESV. The CDR3, cysteine through phenylalanine, is 14 amino acids long. The kept DNA is CDR3 alone, 42 bases in frame from the first base. Receptors were amplified or captured by the immunoSEQ multiplex PCR assay. In its TCRdb copy, this immuneACCESS table keeps in-frame sequences only and misses some clones. Where compared with another copy, unresolved V genes explain less than half of these, and the others have no known cause. The sample table records approximately 92,000 clones; more than 85% of these occur just once. The top ten clonotypes cover about 1.6% of the sample. A note on this clone: Its target antigen remains unknown. No much larger clonotype is one base removed from it; base qualities were not supplied.

The sequence came from a female donor with multiple sclerosis, enrolled in a pregnancy study. Sequenced here: peripheral blood, sampled in the first trimester of pregnancy. The rearrangement joined TRBV11-1 to TRBJ2-3; a tentative D call is TRBD2 (6 bases match). DNA sequence: TGTGCCAGCAGCTTGAGGGCGGGGTCGGATACGCAGTATTTT. This encodes CASSLRAGSDTQYF.